A single sample is the source of the 18 T cell receptor beta chains below, sequenced in a study of shared clonotypes between healthy human individuals. Sequenced by immunoSEQ multiplex PCR; TCRdb stores in-frame clones only, minus some. Here the sample spans roughly 720,000 clones, less than 95% being singletons. The specimen sequenced was memory CD8+ T cells from PBMCs. Subset specified: CD45RO+ cells pooled with CCR7-negative TemRA cells. These receptors originate from a man aged 18 to 30 in good health. Some clones in this sample may be carry-over from other donors' samples.

This clone has only one observation. V and J are TRBV7-6 and TRBJ1-3, with D hard to call. There are 15 residues in the CDR3. With 1 base removed from V and 0 bases from J, the gap between germline ends came to 7 bases. Germline V gene sequence: CDR1 SGHVS, CDR2 FNYEAQ. In DNA, the CDR3 is TGTGCCAGCAGCTTAGAGGGAAGCTCTGGAAACACCATATATTTT. Protein sequence: CASSLEGSSGNTIYF.

This CDR3 reads CASQTVREGPNEQFF. DNA of the CDR3: TGTGCCAGCCAAACGGTGCGGGAGGGCCCCAATGAGCAGTTCTTC. The chain is built from TRBV28 and TRBJ2-1, with 9 bases matching TRBD2. V trimming: 8 bases; J trimming: 6 bases; junction bases outside the gene matches: 11. Looked up from germline, CDR1 is MDHEN and CDR2 is SYDVKM. The CDR3 has 15 residues.

The gene calls are TRBV28 and TRBJ2-7; the D gene is possibly TRBD2 (6 bases). Trimming cost V 7 bases and J 6 bases, with 10 bases left between them. Germline V CDR1 and CDR2: MDHEN, SYDVKM. This CDR3 contains 11 residues. CDR3 DNA sequence: TGTGCCAGCACAGTTAGCGGCGAGCAGTACTTC. Protein sequence: CASTVSGEQYF.

The CDR3 reads CASSLGWQLAGSTDTQYF. Written as DNA, the CDR3 is TGTGCCAGCAGCTTAGGGTGGCAGCTAGCGGGATCCACAGATACGCAGTATTTT. The chain uses TRBV7-6 and TRBJ2-3, with 9 bases lining up with TRBD2. Losses at the gene ends were 1 base for V and 2 bases for J; bases not matched to a gene: 10. CDR3 length: 18 residues. From germline, CDR1 is SGHVS and CDR2 FNYEAQ.

This chain uses TRBV10-1 with TRBJ2-1; 9 bases fit TRBD1. Losses at the gene ends were 0 bases for V and 7 bases for J; bases not matched to a gene: 7. Germline CDR1 is WNHNN and CDR2 is SYGVQD (reference sequence). The CDR3 spans 16 residues. CDR3 sequence (DNA): TGCGCCAGCAGTGAGTCGATGACAGGGGGGTTTAATGAGCAGTTCTTC. It yields the protein CASSESMTGGFNEQFF.

The V and J genes are TRBV4-1 and TRBJ1-5; no clear D gene. The ends were cut back, 4 bases at V and 2 bases at J, with 9 bases in the middle. This CDR3 is built from 14 residues. Germline assignment: CDR1 MGHRA and CDR2 YSYEKL. CDR3 in amino acids: CASSLVRGNQPQHF. In DNA, the CDR3 is TGCGCCAGCAGCCTCGTAAGGGGCAATCAGCCCCAGCATTTT.

The chain links TRBV27 to TRBJ2-1; D is possibly TRBD1 (6 bases). Germline V gene sequence: CDR1 MNHEY, CDR2 SMNVEV (reference sequence). Deletions cut 6 bases from V and 6 bases from J, with 12 bases between. CDR3 length: 13 residues. The CDR3 bases are TGTGCCAGCAGCATTATGGGGGCCAATGAGCAGTTCTTC. Protein: CASSIMGANEQFF.

CDR3 region: CASTLDVGGPNEQFF. CDR3 nucleotides: TGTGCCAGCACCCTCGACGTCGGGGGCCCCAATGAGCAGTTCTTC. The rearrangement links TRBV6-1 to TRBJ2-1; D might be TRBD1 or TRBD2, each matching 6 bases. This CDR3 contains 15 residues. Trimming shortened V by 7 bases and J by 6 bases, and 19 bases separated the two germline ends. Germline values: CDR1 MNHNS, CDR2 SASEGT.

The rearrangement links TRBV5-4 to TRBJ2-2; D gene ambiguous. The V end lost 2 bases, the J end lost 0 bases, and 11 bases lay between the germline ends. Germline loops: CDR1 SGHNT, CDR2 YYREEE (reference sequence). There are 16 residues in the CDR3. The chain's CDR3 is CASSFGQNANTGELFF. DNA of the CDR3: TGTGCCAGCAGCTTTGGGCAGAACGCGAACACCGGGGAGCTGTTTTTT.

The chain joins TRBV7-2 to TRBJ2-1, with 7 bases aligning to TRBD2. CDR1 and CDR2 from the germline V gene are SGHTA and FQGNSA. This CDR3 region has 16 residues. Losses at the gene ends were 3 bases for V and 9 bases for J; bases not matched to a gene: 14. CDR3 bases: TGTGCCAGCAGCTTCTCCGTTGTTGCGGGAGAGCCTGAGCAGTTCTTC. Its protein is CASSFSVVAGEPEQFF.

The CDR3 sequence is CAINPGQGASYEQYF. In nucleotides, the CDR3 is TGTGCCATCAACCCGGGACAGGGGGCTTCCTACGAGCAGTACTTC. The gene calls are TRBV10-3 and TRBJ2-7; 12 positions match TRBD1. With V trimmed by 7 bases and J by 1 base, 5 bases remained unmatched. CDR1 ENHRY and CDR2 SYGVKD come from the germline V gene. The CDR3 loop spans 15 amino acids.

The rearrangement joins TRBV5-1 to TRBJ2-5; 9 bases agree with TRBD1. The CDR3 sequence is 16 residues long. Germline-derived CDR1 and CDR2 are SGHRS and YFSETQ. Unmatched junction bases numbered 7, after V lost 2 bases and J lost 2 bases. The CDR3 coding sequence is TGCGCCAGCAGCTTCTCAGGACAGGGGAAACAAGAGACCCAGTACTTC. This encodes CASSFSGQGKQETQYF.

CDR3 sequence (DNA): TGTGCCAGCTCAGCGTTCGATCTCGGACACGGGGAGACCCAGTACTTC. Amino acids: CASSAFDLGHGETQYF. This rearrangement joins TRBV18 to TRBJ2-5; possibly TRBD1 for D (5 bases). The V end was cut by 5 bases, the J end by 5 bases, with 21 bases between. CDR1 KGHSH and CDR2 LQKENI come from the germline V gene. The CDR3 runs to 16 residues.

The genes are TRBV15 and TRBJ2-1; perhaps TRBD1 as D (6 bases). The CDR3 has 15 residues. The V gene lost 0 bases and the J gene lost 1 base, with 7 bases spanning the gap. Germline V gene lookup returns CDR1 LNHNV and CDR2 YYDKDF (reference sequence). The DNA for the CDR3 is TGTGCCACCAGCAGAGAGGGGGCTTCCTACAATGAGCAGTTCTTC. Translating it yields CATSREGASYNEQFF.

This clone occurred many times. This rearrangement joins TRBV6-6 to TRBJ1-1, with D maybe TRBD1 (5 bases). In germline, CDR1 is MNHNY, CDR2 SVGAGI (reference sequence). The CDR3 runs 15 residues. Trimming stripped 0 bases from V and 4 bases from J, with 12 bases between. CDR3 sequence: CASSYSVGVGTEAFF. The CDR3 region has the DNA TGTGCCAGCAGTTACTCGGTGGGGGTGGGCACTGAAGCTTTCTTT.

V is TRBV13 and J is TRBJ1-1; D possibly corresponds to TRBD1 (5 bases). The CDR3 runs to 13 residues. The germline V gene has CDR1 PRHDT and CDR2 FYEKMQ (reference sequence). Trimming took 2 bases from V and 4 from J, leaving 8 bases between them. CDR3 residues: CASSLSGTTEAFF. Written as DNA, the CDR3 is TGTGCCAGCAGCTTATCAGGGACCACTGAAGCTTTCTTT. Variable domain in full (rest from reference TRBV13 and TRBJ1-1): AAGVIQSPRHLIKEKRETATLKCYPIPRHDTVYWYQQGPGQDPQFLISFYEKMQSDKGSIPDRFSAQQFSDYHSELNMSSLELGDSALYFCASSLSGTTEAFFGQGTRLTVV.

J is TRBJ1-4 and V is TRBV7-2; 12 nucleotides line up with TRBD1. Per germline, CDR1 SGHTA and CDR2 FQGNSA. J was trimmed by 5 bases and V by 5 bases; bases with no gene match: 3. The length of the CDR3 is 15 residues. The CDR3 reads CASSGTGGTNEKLFF. The CDR3 DNA reads TGTGCCAGCAGCGGGACAGGGGGCACCAATGAAAAACTGTTTTTT.

The rearrangement links TRBV15 to TRBJ1-3, with 10 bases identical to TRBD1. CDR1 and CDR2 from the germline V gene are LNHNV and YYDKDF (reference sequence). The CDR3 is 17 residues long. The ends lost 0 bases at V and 0 bases at J; junction bases unmatched: 2. CDR3 sequence reads: CATSRDDRGLSGNTIYF. The CDR3 DNA reads TGTGCCACCAGCAGAGATGACAGGGGGCTCTCTGGAAACACCATATATTTT.